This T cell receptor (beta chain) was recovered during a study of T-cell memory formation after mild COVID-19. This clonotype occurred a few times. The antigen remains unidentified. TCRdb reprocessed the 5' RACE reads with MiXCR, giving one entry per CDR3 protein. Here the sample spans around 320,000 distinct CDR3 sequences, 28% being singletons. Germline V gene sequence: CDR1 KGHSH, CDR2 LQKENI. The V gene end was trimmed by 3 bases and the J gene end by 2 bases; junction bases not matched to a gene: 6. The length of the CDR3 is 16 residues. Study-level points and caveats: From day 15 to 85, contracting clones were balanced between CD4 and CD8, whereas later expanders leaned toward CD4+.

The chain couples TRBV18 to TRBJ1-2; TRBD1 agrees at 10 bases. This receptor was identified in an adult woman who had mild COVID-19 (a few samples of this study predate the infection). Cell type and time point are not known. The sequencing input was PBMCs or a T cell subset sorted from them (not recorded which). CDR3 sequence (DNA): TGTGCCAGCTCACCTCCTTCGGGACAGGGGAACTATGGCTACACCTTC. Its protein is CASSPPSGQGNYGYTF.